A selection of T cell receptor beta chains follows, all from one sample in a study of blood T cell repertoires in COVID-19. Some clones are missing from TCRdb's copy, which holds only in-frame ones; the method was immunoSEQ multiplex PCR. Of roughly 89,000 clones listed, about 82% are singletons. The source material was peripheral blood. The origin of the receptors is a woman at least 80 years old with acute or convalescent COVID-19. Both conserved end residues are part of each CDR3. Each record gives: clone size, J gene, V gene, D gene, CDR3 DNA, CDR3 protein. The D gene is left open where the match is weak. A clone size is listed for some rows: how often the clone was seen (once, few, many), or a class if it is expanded.

>few|TRBJ1-1|TRBV6-5|-
TGTGCCAGCAAAGGAGTGAACACTGAAGCTTTCTTT
CASKGVNTEAFF
>-|TRBJ1-1|TRBV20-1|-
TGCAGTGCCCCAGGGGTAGATGAAGCTTTCTTT
CSAPGVDEAFF
>-|TRBJ2-7|TRBV5-1|-
TGCGCCAGCAGCCCGGAGGGACAGCTCTCCTACGAGCAGTACTTC
CASSPEGQLSYEQYF
>once|TRBJ2-3|TRBV5-4|TRBD2
TGTGCCAGCATGGCTGGGCTAGCGGGACGAAACACAGATACGCAGTATTTT
CASMAGLAGRNTDTQYF
>few|TRBJ2-7|TRBV6-5|TRBD1
TGTGCCAGCAGTAAAACCGGGACAGGGATCTACGAGCAGTACTTC
CASSKTGTGIYEQYF
>-|TRBJ1-2|TRBV6-6|-
TGTGCCAGCAGTTCGACAGCCTCCTTCTATGGCTACACCTTC
CASSSTASFYGYTF
>-|TRBJ2-1|TRBV7-3|-
TGTGCCAGCAGCTTAACGTCGGGGGAGCCTTACAATGAGCAGTTCTTC
CASSLTSGEPYNEQFF
>-|TRBJ1-5|TRBV10-1|TRBD1
TGCGCCACCGATCTAACGCCGGGACAGGGCTTCAATCAGCCCCAGCATTTT
CATDLTPGQGFNQPQHF
>-|TRBJ1-2|TRBV7-2|-
TGTGCCAGCAGCTTTGATTGGGAACCCGGGGGCTATGGCTACACCTTC
CASSFDWEPGGYGYTF
>-|TRBJ1-5|TRBV5-1|-
TGCGCCAGCAGCTTGGCGGAGAATCAGCCCCAGCATTTT
CASSLAENQPQHF
>-|TRBJ1-3|TRBV28|-
TGTGCCAGCAGTTTCGAAAGTTCCGGGGTCAGCTATACTGGAAACACCATATATTTT
CASSFESSGVSYTGNTIYF
>-|TRBJ1-3|TRBV7-9|-
TGTGCCAGCAGCTTACGGAGCCTACGCTCTGGAAACACCATATATTTT
CASSLRSLRSGNTIYF
>-|TRBJ1-5|TRBV6-6|-
TGTGCCAGCACCCAACCAGAGGCATTCCATCAGCCCCAGCATTTT
CASTQPEAFHQPQHF
>-|TRBJ1-5|TRBV10-2|TRBD1
TGCGCCAGCTGGGACAGGTTTAGCAATCAGCCCCAGCATTTT
CASWDRFSNQPQHF
>-|TRBJ1-5|TRBV18|TRBD1
TGTGCCAGCTCACCCAACCCGGGACAGGGAAGCAATCAGCCCCAGCATTTT
CASSPNPGQGSNQPQHF